These 20 T cell receptor beta chains were sequenced from one sample in a study of T-cell memory formation after mild COVID-19. TCRdb re-called the 5' RACE reads through MiXCR, storing one row per CDR3 protein. The sample has fewer than 350,000 distinct CDR3 sequences; about 20% are singletons. The sequenced sample was PBMCs or a T cell subset sorted from them (not recorded which). The receptors were sampled from a man aged 18 to 30 who had mild COVID-19 (a few samples of this study predate the infection). Cell type and time point are not known.

In this sample, this clonotype turned up a few times. The DNA of the CDR3 is TGTGCCAGCAGCCCCGGCCCTACTGCGTTCGGGCAGTACGTC. Translation gives CASSPGPTAFGQYV. The V gene is TRBV7-9, the J gene TRBJ2-7; D is undetermined. CDR3 size: 14 residues. Trimming took off 5 bases at V and 9 bases at J, with 20 bases between the two ends. The germline V gene encodes CDR1 SEHNR and CDR2 FQNEAQ (reference sequence).

The chain has TRBV4-3 and TRBJ1-5; D uncertain. V was shortened by 2 bases and J by 4 bases, with 9 bases between the two germline ends. Germline CDR1 and CDR2: LGHNA and YSLEER. CDR3 length: 14 amino acids. The CDR3 sequence is CASSQSSVNQPQHF. The CDR3 DNA is TGCGCCAGCAGCCAATCAAGCGTTAATCAGCCCCAGCATTTT.

The chain couples TRBV29-1 to TRBJ2-6, with 10 positions matching TRBD1. J gave up 2 bases and V 4 bases, and 2 bases lay outside the gene matches. CDR3 length equals 15 residues. Germline CDR1 reads SQVTM; CDR2 reads ANQGSEA. In DNA form, the CDR3 reads TGCAGCGTTGGCGGGACAGGGGCTGGGGCCAACGTCCTGACTTTC. Protein: CSVGGTGAGANVLTF.

This clonotype was seen more than once but under ten times. The chain uses TRBV28 and TRBJ1-4; 7 bases fit TRBD1. The germline gives CDR1 MDHEN, CDR2 SYDVKM. Trimming at V came to 3 bases and at J to 8 bases, leaving 9 bases not matched to a gene. The CDR3 spans 15 residues. Here the CDR3 reads CASSFLDRIGEKLFF. DNA for the CDR3: TGTGCCAGCAGTTTTCTGGACAGGATAGGAGAAAAACTGTTTTTT.

This clonotype was observed a few times. V usage is TRBV24-1 and J usage is TRBJ2-5; TRBD2 might be the D (7 bases). This CDR3 spans 18 amino acids. Germline loops: CDR1 KGHDR, CDR2 SFDVKD. The V gene lost 7 bases and the J gene lost 2 bases, with 25 bases spanning the gap. CDR3 sequence (DNA): TGTGCCACCAGCCCGGGGGGTGAACCCGGGGGCCTTCAAGAGACCCAGTACTTC. It encodes CATSPGGEPGGLQETQYF.

This clonotype has just a few counts. The CDR3 loop is CASSYTQGDSGNTIYF. CDR3 in DNA: TGTGCCAGCAGTTACACGCAGGGAGACTCTGGAAACACCATATATTTT. The V call is TRBV6-5, the J call TRBJ1-3, with D possibly being TRBD1 (5 bases). Trimming stripped 2 bases from V and 0 bases from J, with 11 bases between. CDR3 size: 16 residues. Germline-derived CDR1 and CDR2 are MNHEY and SVGAGI.

This clonotype was found a few times. The chain joins TRBV7-3 to TRBJ2-3; 7 nucleotides line up with TRBD2. The CDR3 extends over 15 amino acids. CDR1 and CDR2 (germline): SGHTA, FQGTGA. Losses at the gene ends were 0 bases for V and 4 bases for J; bases not matched to a gene: 4. CDR3 DNA sequence: TGTGCCAGCAGCTTAACGGCGGGGGAAGCAGATACGCAGTATTTT. Residues: CASSLTAGEADTQYF.

This clonotype is a singleton in its sample. The chain is built from TRBV3-1 and TRBJ1-5; a possible D gene is TRBD1 (6 bases). The germline V and J ends were trimmed by 1 base and 5 bases, with 12 bases remaining between them. The V gene's germline CDR1 is LGHDT and CDR2 YNNKEL (reference sequence). The CDR3 runs 15 residues. As DNA, the CDR3 is TGTGCCAGCAGCCAAGCTGGACAGAACCATCAGCCCCAGCATTTT. This gives the protein CASSQAGQNHQPQHF.

This clonotype was counted only a few times. The chain carries TRBV2 and TRBJ2-5, with D tentatively TRBD2 (6 bases). CDR1 and CDR2 from the germline V gene are SNHLY and FYNNEI. V was trimmed by 6 bases and J by 5 bases, leaving 13 bases between them. There are 13 residues in the CDR3. The CDR3 reads CASRMTREETQYF. CDR3 nucleotides: TGTGCCAGCAGGATGACTAGGGAGGAGACCCAGTACTTC.

This clonotype was seen a handful of times. V is TRBV9 and J is TRBJ2-5, with D maybe TRBD1 (6 bases). Trimming took off 0 bases at V and 5 bases at J, with 11 bases between the two ends. CDR1 is SGDLS and CDR2 is YYNGEE in the germline V gene. There are 14 residues in the CDR3. As DNA, the CDR3 is TGTGCCAGCAGCGTAGATCAGGGGCGGGAGACCCAGTACTTC. Its translation: CASSVDQGRETQYF. The entire variable domain, with the rest obtained from reference TRBV9 and TRBJ2-5, is as follows: DSGVTQTPKHLITATGQRVTLRCSPRSGDLSVYWYQQSLDQGLQFLIQYYNGEERAKGNILERFSAQQFPDLHSELNLSSLELGDSALYFCASSVDQGRETQYFGPGTRLLVL.

This clonotype was recorded a few times. The missing conserved phenylalanine or tryptophan at the end of this CDR3 makes a read error likely. Because the CDR3's place on the DNA is in doubt, the DNA is left out and the CDR3 is given as listed by TCRdb. The V gene is TRBV29-1, the J gene TRBJ1-2; TRBD1 is the table's D call and was not checked against the DNA. Germline-derived CDR1 and CDR2 are SQVTM and ANQGSEA. The CDR3 is 8 amino acids long, termini counted. The CDR3 sequence: CSVDGHPI.

This clonotype appeared a few times. The genes are TRBV20-1 and TRBJ1-5; 8 bases match TRBD1. V shed 7 bases and J 6 bases; nucleotides not matched to a gene: 14. Germline CDR1 and CDR2: DFQATT and SNEGSKA (reference sequence). The CDR3 spans 15 residues. CDR3 protein: CSVPGQGVLSQPQHF. In nucleotides, the CDR3 is TGCAGTGTCCCCGGACAGGGAGTTTTGAGTCAGCCCCAGCATTTT.

The J gene is TRBJ2-7, the V gene TRBV19; tentatively, D is TRBD1 (6 bases). V lost 0 bases, J lost 3 bases, and 12 bases lay in between. Germline V gene lookup returns CDR1 LNHDA and CDR2 SQIVND (reference sequence). The CDR3 spans 15 residues. CDR3 sequence: CASSIDTGKVYEQYF. Written as DNA, the CDR3 is TGTGCCAGTAGTATAGATACAGGGAAAGTCTACGAGCAGTACTTC.

This clonotype was seen a few times. This chain links TRBV28 with TRBJ2-4, with D possibly matching TRBD1 (6 bases). The CDR3 covers 13 residues. CDR1 and CDR2 from the germline V gene are MDHEN and SYDVKM. The V end lost 6 bases, the J end lost 8 bases, and 14 bases lay between the germline ends. The CDR3 DNA follows: TGTGCCAGCAGCCAGGGACATGAAGACATTCAGTACTTC. As protein: CASSQGHEDIQYF.

A few counts support this clonotype. The CDR3 spells CASSRLSGTGDNEQFF. Written as DNA, the CDR3 is TGTGCCAGCAGCCGTCTTTCCGGGACTGGAGACAATGAGCAGTTCTTC. The rearrangement links TRBV3-1 to TRBJ2-1; tentative D call: TRBD2 (6 bases). Germline values: CDR1 LGHDT, CDR2 YNNKEL (reference sequence). The CDR3 sequence is 16 residues long. V shed 4 bases and J shed 5 bases, with 18 bases lying between them.

This clonotype turned up a few times. The chain has TRBV28 and TRBJ2-3; D gene uncertain. CDR3 size: 16 residues. Germline assignment: CDR1 MDHEN and CDR2 SYDVKM. The V gene lost 2 bases and the J gene lost 0 bases, with 12 bases spanning the gap. CDR3 in DNA: TGTGCCAGCAGTTTAGCCCCAAGGGTGAGCACAGATACGCAGTATTTT. The encoded protein is CASSLAPRVSTDTQYF.

This clonotype has just a few counts. This chain uses TRBV7-2 with TRBJ2-1; D not resolved. Germline values: CDR1 SGHTA, CDR2 FQGNSA. Trimming pared 1 base from V and 2 bases from J, leaving 9 bases between. The CDR3 has 15 residues. The CDR3 coding sequence is TGTGCCAGCAGCTTAGACACTGCCCCCTACAATGAGCAGTTCTTC. Residues: CASSLDTAPYNEQFF.

The rearrangement links TRBV7-6 to TRBJ1-4; TRBD1 aligns across 7 bases. This CDR3 comprises 16 residues. V lost 5 bases and J lost 5; bases outside the gene matches: 11. Germline CDR1 and CDR2: SGHVS and FNYEAQ. The CDR3 sequence: CASSPILTGRNEKLFF. The CDR3 DNA reads TGTGCCAGCAGCCCGATCTTGACAGGGAGGAATGAAAAACTGTTTTTT.

This chain joins TRBV18 and TRBJ1-1; 7 bases map to TRBD1. V dropped 0 bases and J dropped 11; count of bases not matched to a gene: 9. The CDR3 length is 14 residues. Germline lookup yields CDR1 KGHSH and CDR2 LQKENI. The CDR3 reads CASSPPTGTNGAFF. CDR3 sequence (DNA): TGTGCCAGCTCACCACCGACAGGGACTAACGGGGCTTTCTTT.

The gene calls are TRBV5-6 and TRBJ2-3; TRBD2 matches 11 bases. The germline CDR1 and CDR2 sequences are SGHDT and YYEEEE. CDR3 length equals 15 residues. J was trimmed by 3 bases and V by 3 bases; bases with no gene match: 3. CDR3 coding DNA: TGTGCCAGCAGCTACCGACTAGCGGGGACAGATACGCAGTATTTT. It encodes CASSYRLAGTDTQYF.